A single sample gave rise to the 19 T cell receptor beta chains below, sequenced in a study of identical twins. TCRdb re-derived calls from the 5' RACE reads in MiXCR, one entry per CDR3 protein. This table has 400,000 or so distinct CDR3 sequences, approximately 9.1% appearing once. Sequenced sample: naive T cells sorted from blood. The receptors derive from a woman in her 50s in good health.

The chain carries TRBV7-9 and TRBJ2-4; either TRBD1 or TRBD2 may fit D (5 bases each). V was pared by 1 base and J by 2 bases, with 18 bases between. This CDR3 spans 18 amino acids. Germline V gene sequence: CDR1 SEHNR, CDR2 FQNEAQ (reference sequence). This CDR3 is CASSLEGRWGIPKNIQYF. CDR3 bases: TGTGCCAGCAGCTTAGAGGGTCGGTGGGGGATACCCAAAAACATTCAGTACTTC.

As concerns this clonotype: A much larger clone sits a single nucleotide away, making a read error possible. V gene TRBV11-2 combines with J gene TRBJ2-1; no reliable D call. The length of the CDR3 is 16 residues. CDR1 SGHAT and CDR2 FQNNGV come from the germline V gene. The CDR3 loop is CASSLDPGTAWNEPFF. DNA of the CDR3: TGTGCCAGCAGCTTAGACCCCGGAACTGCTTGGAATGAGCCGTTCTTC.

This chain joins TRBV5-1 and TRBJ2-2; 9 bases line up with TRBD1. Germline V gene data show CDR1 as SGHRS and CDR2 as YFSETQ. This CDR3 is built from 16 residues. Germline trimming cut 5 bases from V and 4 bases from J; bases unmatched to any gene: 9. CDR3 region: CASSPGQGNPTGELFF. The CDR3 nucleotides read TGCGCCAGCAGTCCGGGACAGGGAAACCCCACCGGGGAGCTGTTTTTT.

This clonotype was found many times. V gene TRBV6-5 combines with J gene TRBJ2-1, with TRBD2 matching 11 bases. Germline V gene lookup returns CDR1 MNHEY and CDR2 SVGAGI. With V trimmed by 0 bases and J by 4 bases, 5 bases remained unmatched. This CDR3 contains 17 residues. The CDR3 is CASSYSLAGGPYNEQFF. CDR3 nucleotides: TGTGCCAGCAGTTACTCTTTAGCGGGAGGGCCTTACAATGAGCAGTTCTTC.

This chain links TRBV5-1 with TRBJ2-1; D perhaps matches TRBD2 (6 bases). V was cut by 1 base and J by 6 bases, with 8 bases left in between. Germline loops: CDR1 SGHRS, CDR2 YFSETQ. This CDR3 has 13 residues. As DNA, the CDR3 is TGCGCCAGCAGCTTGCAAGCGGGCAATGAGCAGTTCTTC. It encodes CASSLQAGNEQFF.

This clonotype was recorded many times. V and J are TRBV30 and TRBJ2-1, with 11 bases matching TRBD2. CDR1 is GTSNPN and CDR2 is SVGIG in the germline V gene (reference sequence). J lost 10 bases, V lost 5 bases, and 4 bases had no gene match. This CDR3 region has 12 residues. The CDR3 DNA sequence: TGTGCCTGGGGGCTAGCGGGAGGCGAGCAGTTCTTC. It yields the protein CAWGLAGGEQFF.

This clonotype was seen only a few times. The chain carries TRBV24-1 and TRBJ1-2, with D possibly being TRBD1 (5 bases). Trimming removed 1 base at V and 4 bases at J, with 9 bases between. The CDR3 contains 14 residues. Germline CDR1 reads KGHDR; CDR2 reads SFDVKD. The CDR3 region has the DNA TGTGCCACCAGTGATTTTCAGGGTACCTATGGCTACACCTTC. Protein product: CATSDFQGTYGYTF.

This clonotype came up many times. This chain connects TRBV3-1 to TRBJ2-5; 7 bases match TRBD2. The V segment lost 2 bases and the J segment 5 bases; nucleotides outside the gene matches: 5. CDR1 and CDR2 (germline): LGHDT, YNNKEL (reference sequence). This CDR3 contains 14 residues. CDR3 sequence (DNA): TGTGCCAGCAGCCAATCTAGCGGAGGTGAGACCCAGTACTTC. Translation: CASSQSSGGETQYF.

This clonotype showed up just a few times. V is TRBV5-1 and J is TRBJ2-7; D tentatively reads TRBD1 or TRBD2 (6 bases each). Germline V gives CDR1 SGHRS, CDR2 YFSETQ. V gave up 4 bases and J gave up 1 base, with 15 bases separating them. The CDR3 is 15 residues long. CDR3 bases: TGCGCCAGCAGCCCAAGGGGGGACCGTTCCTACGAGCAGTACTTC. As protein: CASSPRGDRSYEQYF.

CDR3: CASTSYKGQNTGELFF. The CDR3 nucleotides read TGTGCCAGCACCTCTTACAAGGGGCAGAACACCGGGGAGCTGTTTTTT. This chain links TRBV7-6 with TRBJ2-2, with TRBD1 as a possible D gene (5 bases). Trimming left V 7 bases short and J 1 base short, with 16 bases between. The CDR3 spans 16 residues. Germline CDR1 SGHVS, CDR2 FNYEAQ.

This clonotype has a count of ten or more. The chain employs TRBV5-1 and TRBJ2-2, with D possibly being TRBD1 or TRBD2 (5 bases each). V lost 5 bases and J 2 bases, leaving 10 bases between the germline ends. The germline V gene has CDR1 SGHRS and CDR2 YFSETQ. CDR3 length equals 14 residues. The CDR3 sequence: CASSPGRNTGELFF. The CDR3 bases are TGCGCCAGCAGTCCGGGACGAAACACCGGGGAGCTGTTTTTT. The complete variable domain, with remaining parts taken from reference TRBV5-1 and TRBJ2-2, reads KAGVTQTPRYLIKTRGQQVTLSCSPISGHRSVSWYQQTPGQGLQFLFEYFSETQRNKGNFPGRFSGRQFSNSRSEMNVSTLELGDSALYLCASSPGRNTGELFFGEGSRLTVL.

This sequence joins TRBV14 and TRBJ2-1; unclear D gene. The germline V and J ends were trimmed by 3 bases and 6 bases, with 3 bases remaining between them. This CDR3 region has 11 residues. Germline assignment: CDR1 SGHDN and CDR2 FVKESK. CDR3 sequence (DNA): TGTGCCAGCAGCCATACCAATGAGCAGTTCTTC. It yields the protein CASSHTNEQFF.

This clonotype was counted many times. The V call is TRBV7-8, the J call TRBJ2-7; 9 bases align to TRBD2. Unmatched junction bases numbered 5, after V lost 5 bases and J lost 0 bases. The CDR3 sequence is 15 residues long. Germline loops: CDR1 SGHVS, CDR2 FQNEAQ. The CDR3 protein is CASSPFSGSSYEQYF. In DNA, the CDR3 is TGTGCCAGCAGCCCATTTAGCGGGAGCTCCTACGAGCAGTACTTC.

The V call is TRBV27, the J call TRBJ2-5, with 7 bases fitting TRBD1. This CDR3 contains 15 residues. CDR1 and CDR2 from the germline V gene are MNHEY and SMNVEV (reference sequence). Trimming took 5 bases from V and 3 from J; bases not matched to a gene: 9. The CDR3 DNA follows: TGTGCCAGCAGTCCCCGGGACAGAGGGGAAGAGACCCAGTACTTC. Its protein product is CASSPRDRGEETQYF.

This clonotype was picked up many times. V and J are TRBV27 and TRBJ2-5; the match to TRBD2 covers 15 bases. The CDR3 sequence is 17 residues long. Germline CDR1 and CDR2: MNHEY and SMNVEV (reference sequence). J gave up 6 bases and V 6 bases, and 11 bases lay outside the gene matches. Here the CDR3 reads CASRGLGTSGGRQTQYF. In DNA, the CDR3 is TGTGCCAGCAGAGGACTAGGGACTAGCGGGGGGAGACAGACCCAGTACTTC.

This clonotype was seen a handful of times. V usage is TRBV6-1 and J usage is TRBJ2-5, with no clear D. CDR1 is MNHNS and CDR2 is SASEGT in the germline V gene. V gave up 8 bases and J gave up 6 bases, with 22 bases separating them. CDR3 length: 15 residues. CDR3 in amino acids: CASSGDPTPEQTQYF. The CDR3 DNA is TGTGCCAGCTCTGGAGACCCCACACCTGAGCAGACCCAGTACTTC.

In its sample, this clonotype was seen many times. This chain connects TRBV27 to TRBJ2-3; 14 bases are a match to TRBD2. The V and J ends lost 8 bases and 6 bases, in that order; junction bases with no gene match: 4. This CDR3 comprises 14 residues. CDR1 and CDR2 from the germline V gene are MNHEY and SMNVEV (reference sequence). This CDR3 reads CASAGLAGVDTQYF. DNA for the CDR3: TGTGCCAGCGCGGGACTAGCGGGAGTTGATACGCAGTATTTT.

The chain couples TRBV29-1 to TRBJ1-1, with TRBD1 as a possible D gene (6 bases). Germline loops: CDR1 SQVTM, CDR2 ANQGSEA. V lost 7 bases to trimming and J lost 4 bases, with 19 bases between them. CDR3 length: 14 residues. The CDR3 is CSAGGGGRFTEAFF. CDR3 bases: TGCAGCGCCGGGGGCGGGGGAAGGTTCACTGAAGCTTTCTTT. The full variable domain, its missing parts supplied by reference TRBV29-1 and TRBJ1-1, is SAVISQKPSRDICQRGTSLTIQCQVDSQVTMMFWYRQQPGQSLTLIATANQGSEATYESGFVIDKFPISRPNLTFSTLTVSNMSPEDSSIYLCSAGGGGRFTEAFFGQGTRLTVV.

This clonotype showed up just a few times. V gene TRBV25-1 combines with J gene TRBJ1-2; perhaps TRBD1 as D (5 bases). The CDR3 contains 15 residues. CDR1 is MGHDK, CDR2 SYGVNS, per germline. V dropped 4 bases and J dropped 8 bases, with 20 bases sitting between them. The CDR3, as DNA: TGTGCCAGCAGTGTCGAACTTGGGGCCGTCGTGGGCTACACCTTC. Encoded protein: CASSVELGAVVGYTF.